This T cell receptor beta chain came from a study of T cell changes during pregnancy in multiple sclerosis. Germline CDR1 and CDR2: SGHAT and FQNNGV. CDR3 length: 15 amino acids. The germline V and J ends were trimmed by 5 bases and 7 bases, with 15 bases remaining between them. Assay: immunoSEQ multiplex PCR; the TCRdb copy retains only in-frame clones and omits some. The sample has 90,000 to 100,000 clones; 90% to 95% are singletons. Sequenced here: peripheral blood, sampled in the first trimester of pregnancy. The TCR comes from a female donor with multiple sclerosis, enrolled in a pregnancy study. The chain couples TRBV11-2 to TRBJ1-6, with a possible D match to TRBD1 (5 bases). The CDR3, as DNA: TGTGCCAGCAGCCGGGACTTCCCCGGAAATTCACCCCTCCACTTT. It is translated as CASSRDFPGNSPLHF.